The clone carrying this TCR beta chain is a singleton in its sample. The antigen remains unidentified. This entry comes from a study of blood T cells in healthy people across ages. Overall study findings and caveats: No one knew whether donors had CMV, which possibly confounded expanded clonotype changes.

Alongside a J-beta primer mix, a sample-barcoded 5' primer served in a second PCR lasting about 7 to 11 cycles. Every cDNA molecule carried a tag from a template-switch adaptor bearing 12 random nucleotides. Each CDR3 protein is one row after TCRdb ran MiXCR on the 5' RACE reads. The profile shows about 970,000 distinct CDR3 sequences, about 51% of them singletons. V lost 6 bases and J 4 bases, leaving 12 bases between the germline ends. The CDR3 loop spans 14 amino acids. J is TRBJ2-2 and V is TRBV12-3 or TRBV12-4; no clear D gene. Material for sequencing was blood. The receptor comes from a woman aged 55-75 years in good health. The CDR3 protein is CASRWADPTGELFF. The CDR3 coding sequence is TGTGCCAGCAGGTGGGCAGATCCCACCGGGGAGCTGTTTTTT.